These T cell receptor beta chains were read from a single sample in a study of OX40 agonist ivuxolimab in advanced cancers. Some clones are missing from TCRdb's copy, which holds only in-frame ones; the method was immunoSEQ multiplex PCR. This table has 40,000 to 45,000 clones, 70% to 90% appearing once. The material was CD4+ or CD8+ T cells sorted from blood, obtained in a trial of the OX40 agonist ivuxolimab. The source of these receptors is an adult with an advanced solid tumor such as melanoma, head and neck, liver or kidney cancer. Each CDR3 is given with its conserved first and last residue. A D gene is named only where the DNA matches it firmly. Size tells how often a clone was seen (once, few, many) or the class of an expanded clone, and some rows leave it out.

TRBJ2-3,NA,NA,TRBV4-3,CASSQDRMLDHTDTQYF,TGCGCCAGCAGCCAAGATCGGATGCTGGACCACACAGATACGCAGTATTTT
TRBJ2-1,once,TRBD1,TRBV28,CASSDRDEQFF,TGTGCCAGCAGTGACAGGGATGAGCAGTTCTTC
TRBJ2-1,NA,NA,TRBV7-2,CASSFSSYNEQFF,TGTGCCAGCAGCTTCAGCTCCTACAATGAGCAGTTCTTC
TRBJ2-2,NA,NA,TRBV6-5,CASSLDGSNTGELFF,TGTGCCAGCAGCCTGGACGGGTCGAACACCGGGGAGCTGTTTTTT
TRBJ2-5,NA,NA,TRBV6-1,CASSHERGNQETQYF,TGTGCCAGCAGCCACGAAAGAGGGAACCAAGAGACCCAGTACTTC
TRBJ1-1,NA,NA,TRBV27,CASSLRPGDTEAFF,TGTGCCAGCAGTTTGCGGCCGGGGGACACTGAAGCTTTCTTT
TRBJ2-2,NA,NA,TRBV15,CATSRRGQNTGELFF,TGTGCCACCAGCAGGAGAGGACAGAACACCGGGGAGCTGTTTTTT
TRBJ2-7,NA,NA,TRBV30,CAWSVRGSYEQYF,TGTGCCTGGAGTGTACGAGGCTCCTACGAGCAGTACTTC
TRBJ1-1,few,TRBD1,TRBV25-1,CASSESLLGQGNTEAFF,TGTGCCAGCAGTGAGTCCCTCCTAGGACAGGGGAACACTGAAGCTTTCTTT
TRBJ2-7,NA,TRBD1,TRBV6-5,CASRSPGQSYEQYF,TGTGCCAGCAGAAGCCCGGGACAGTCCTACGAGCAGTACTTC
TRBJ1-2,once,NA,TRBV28,CASSFSDNYGYTF,TGTGCCAGCAGTTTTTCCGATAACTATGGCTACACCTTC
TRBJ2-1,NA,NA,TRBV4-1,CASSQDKVGSYNEQFF,TGCGCCAGCAGCCAAGATAAGGTAGGAAGCTACAATGAGCAGTTCTTC
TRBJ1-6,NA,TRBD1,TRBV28,CASSLTGDFPYNSPLHF,TGTGCCAGCAGTCTGACAGGGGATTTCCCCTATAATTCACCCCTCCACTTT
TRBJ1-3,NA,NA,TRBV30,CAWRVGDSEVDTIYF,TGTGCCTGGAGGGTAGGCGACAGCGAGGTAGACACCATATATTTT
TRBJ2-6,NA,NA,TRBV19,CATRTEAGANVLTF,TGTGCCACCAGGACGGAGGCTGGGGCCAACGTCCTGACTTTC
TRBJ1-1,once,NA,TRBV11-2,CASSPTVNTEAFF,TGCGCCAGCAGCCCGACAGTGAACACTGAAGCTTTCTTT
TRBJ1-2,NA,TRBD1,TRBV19,CASSLLGQVAITGGYTF,TGTGCCAGTAGTCTCCTTGGACAGGTCGCTATAACGGGCGGCTACACCTTC
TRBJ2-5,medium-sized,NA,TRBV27,CASSLGLAPRETQYF,TGTGCCAGCAGTTTAGGCCTAGCCCCTAGGGAGACCCAGTACTTC
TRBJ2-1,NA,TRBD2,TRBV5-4,CASSLASSGMNEQFF,TGTGCCAGCAGCTTGGCTTCTAGCGGAATGAATGAGCAGTTCTTC
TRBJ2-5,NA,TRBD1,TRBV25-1,CASSPPDREETQYF,TGTGCCAGCAGTCCCCCGGACAGGGAAGAGACCCAGTACTTC
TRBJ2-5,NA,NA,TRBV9,CASSVNSGQETQYF,TGTGCCAGCAGCGTAAACAGCGGGCAAGAGACCCAGTACTTC
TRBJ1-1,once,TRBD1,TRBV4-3,CASSPQGQGNTEAFF,TGCGCCAGCAGCCCACAAGGACAGGGGAACACTGAAGCTTTCTTT
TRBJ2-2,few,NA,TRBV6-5,CASSYLTGELFF,TGTGCCAGCAGTTACCTCACCGGGGAGCTGTTTTTT
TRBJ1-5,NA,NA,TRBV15,CATSRQRQNSNQPQHF,TGTGCCACCAGCAGGCAAAGACAAAATAGCAATCAGCCCCAGCATTTT
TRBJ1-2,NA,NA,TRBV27,CASSFQGKGGYTF,TGTGCCAGCAGTTTCCAGGGGAAGGGCGGCTACACCTTC
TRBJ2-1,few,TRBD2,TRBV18,CASSPPTDGEGNEQFF,TGTGCCAGCTCACCACCTACCGACGGGGAGGGCAATGAGCAGTTCTTC
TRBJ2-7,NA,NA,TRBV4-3,CASSQDGTYEQYF,TGCGCCAGCAGCCAAGATGGGACCTACGAGCAGTACTTC